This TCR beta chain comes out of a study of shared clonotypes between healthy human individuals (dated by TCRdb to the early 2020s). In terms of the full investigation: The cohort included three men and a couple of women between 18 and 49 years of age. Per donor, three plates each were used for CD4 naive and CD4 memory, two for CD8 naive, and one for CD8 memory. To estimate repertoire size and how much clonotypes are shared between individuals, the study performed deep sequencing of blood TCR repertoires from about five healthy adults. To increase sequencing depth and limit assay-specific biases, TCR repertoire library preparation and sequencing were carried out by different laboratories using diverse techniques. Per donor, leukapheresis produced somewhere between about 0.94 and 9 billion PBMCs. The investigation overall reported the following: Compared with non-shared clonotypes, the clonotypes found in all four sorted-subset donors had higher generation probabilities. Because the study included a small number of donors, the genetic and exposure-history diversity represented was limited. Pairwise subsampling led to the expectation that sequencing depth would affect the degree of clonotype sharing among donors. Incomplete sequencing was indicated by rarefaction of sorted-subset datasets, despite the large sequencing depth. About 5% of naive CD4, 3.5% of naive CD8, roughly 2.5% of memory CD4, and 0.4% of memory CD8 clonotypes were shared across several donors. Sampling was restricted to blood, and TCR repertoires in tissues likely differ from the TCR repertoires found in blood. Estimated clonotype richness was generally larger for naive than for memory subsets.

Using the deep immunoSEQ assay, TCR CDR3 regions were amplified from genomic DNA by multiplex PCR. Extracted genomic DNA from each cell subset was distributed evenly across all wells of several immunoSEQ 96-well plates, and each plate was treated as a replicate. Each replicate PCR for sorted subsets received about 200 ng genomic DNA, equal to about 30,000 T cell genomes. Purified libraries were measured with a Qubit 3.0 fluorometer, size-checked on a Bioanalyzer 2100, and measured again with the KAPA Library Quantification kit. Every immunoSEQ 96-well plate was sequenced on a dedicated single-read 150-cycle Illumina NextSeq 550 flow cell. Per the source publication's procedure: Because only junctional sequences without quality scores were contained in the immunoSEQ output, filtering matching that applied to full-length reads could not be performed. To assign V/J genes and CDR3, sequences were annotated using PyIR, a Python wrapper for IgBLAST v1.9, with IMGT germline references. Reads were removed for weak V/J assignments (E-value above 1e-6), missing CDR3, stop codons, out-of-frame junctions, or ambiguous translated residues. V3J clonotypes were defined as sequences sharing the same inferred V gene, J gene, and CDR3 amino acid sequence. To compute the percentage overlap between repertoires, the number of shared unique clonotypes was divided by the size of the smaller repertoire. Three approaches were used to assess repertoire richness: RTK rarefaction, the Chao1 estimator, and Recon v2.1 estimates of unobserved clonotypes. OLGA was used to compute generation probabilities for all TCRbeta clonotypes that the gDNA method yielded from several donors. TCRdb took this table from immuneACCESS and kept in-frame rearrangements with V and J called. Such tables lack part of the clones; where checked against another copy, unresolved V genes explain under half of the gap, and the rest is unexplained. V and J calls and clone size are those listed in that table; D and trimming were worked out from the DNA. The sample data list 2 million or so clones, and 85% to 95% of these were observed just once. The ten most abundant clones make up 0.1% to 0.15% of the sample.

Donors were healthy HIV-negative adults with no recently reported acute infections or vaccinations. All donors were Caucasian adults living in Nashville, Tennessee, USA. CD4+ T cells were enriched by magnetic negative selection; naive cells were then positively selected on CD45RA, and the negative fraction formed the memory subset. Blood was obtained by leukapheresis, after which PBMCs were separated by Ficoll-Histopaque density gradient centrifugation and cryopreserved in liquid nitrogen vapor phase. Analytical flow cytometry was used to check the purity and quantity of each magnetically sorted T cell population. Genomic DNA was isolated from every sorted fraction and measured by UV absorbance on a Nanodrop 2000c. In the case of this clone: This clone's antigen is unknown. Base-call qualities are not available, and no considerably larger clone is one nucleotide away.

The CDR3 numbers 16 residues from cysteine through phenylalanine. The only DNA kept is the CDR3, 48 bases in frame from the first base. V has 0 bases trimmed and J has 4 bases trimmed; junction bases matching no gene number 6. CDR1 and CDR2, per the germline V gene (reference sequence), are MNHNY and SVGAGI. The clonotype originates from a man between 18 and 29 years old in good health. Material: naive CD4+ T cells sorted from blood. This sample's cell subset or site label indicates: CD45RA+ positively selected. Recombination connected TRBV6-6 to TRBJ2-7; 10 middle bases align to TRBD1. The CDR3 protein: CASSYSRGQGKYEQYF. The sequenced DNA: TGTGCCAGCAGTTACTCTCGGGGACAGGGGAAATACGAGCAGTACTTC.